This passage covers 24 T cell receptor beta chains from one sample sequenced in a study of breast tumors, draining lymph nodes, adjacent tissues. TCRdb processed the multiplex PCR reads anew with MiXCR; each CDR3 protein has one entry. The sample includes roughly 49,000 distinct CDR3 sequences, under 55% of them seen just once. The sample taken for sequencing was breast tumor tissue. These receptors were collected from a female donor with breast cancer. Some clones in this sample may be carry-over from other donors' samples.

Of note for this clonotype: Compared with germline, one end of the junction differs, possibly owing to a read error. This chain uses TRBV2 with TRBJ2-3, with D perhaps matching TRBD2 (5 bases). CDR3 length: 11 residues. The germline CDR1 and CDR2 sequences are SNHLY and FYNNEI. DNA of the CDR3: TGTGCCAGCAGTGGAGGGAGTACGCAGTGTTTT. Translating gives CASSGGSTQCF.

As to this clonotype: Since no conserved phenylalanine or tryptophan closes the CDR3, a read error is the likely cause. The chain combines TRBV5-1 with TRBJ2-5; D could derive from TRBD1 or TRBD2 (7 bases each). Per the germline V gene, CDR1 is SGHRS and CDR2 is YFSETQ. With 4 bases removed from V and 4 bases from J, the gap between germline ends came to 23 bases. CDR3 size: 17 residues. The CDR3 DNA follows: TGCGCCAGCAGCGGAGGACTAGTGGGAGGGGGCTCAGAGACCCAGTACCTC. Residues: CASSGGLVGGGSETQYL.

This clonotype was recorded at least ten times. The chain couples TRBV29-1 to TRBJ2-5; D possibly corresponds to TRBD2 (5 bases). This CDR3 region has 15 residues. Trimming took 0 bases from V and 1 from J, leaving 12 bases between them. Germline V gene lookup returns CDR1 SQVTM and CDR2 ANQGSEA. The CDR3 reads CSVEDFSGFQETQYF. CDR3 bases: TGCAGCGTTGAAGATTTCTCGGGATTCCAAGAGACCCAGTACTTC.

This clonotype showed up many times. This chain joins TRBV19 and TRBJ2-1, with a possible D match to TRBD2 (6 bases). From germline, CDR1 is LNHDA and CDR2 SQIVND (reference sequence). The ends were cut back, 6 bases at V and 5 bases at J, with 14 bases in the middle. This CDR3 region has 14 residues. The CDR3 nucleotides read TGTGCCAGTAGGAGCCCGGGAGAACACAATGAGCAGTTCTTC. Translating gives CASRSPGEHNEQFF. Looking up the rest from reference TRBV19 and TRBJ2-1 gives the full variable domain: DGGITQSPKYLFRKEGQNVTLSCEQNLNHDAMYWYRQDPGQGLRLIYYSQIVNDFQKGDIAEGYSVSREKKESFPLTVTSAQKNPTAFYLCASRSPGEHNEQFFGPGTRLTVL.

The CDR3: CASSLFGNTEAFF. DNA of the CDR3: TGTGCCAGCAGCTTATTTGGTAACACTGAAGCTTTCTTT. The chain is built from TRBV11-3 and TRBJ1-1; unclear D gene. The ends were cut back, 2 bases at V and 2 bases at J, with 6 bases in the middle. The CDR3 sequence is 13 residues long. The germline V gene has CDR1 SGHNT and CDR2 YENEEA.

This clonotype has just a few counts. This could be a read error, since a much larger clone is one nucleotide away. The genes are TRBV12-3 or TRBV12-4 and TRBJ2-3; 9 bases agree with TRBD1. V shed 5 bases, J shed 1 base, and the junction held 4 bases outside the gene matches. This CDR3 has 15 residues. In DNA, the CDR3 is TGTGCCAGCAGTCACAGGGGGCTCGGCACAGATACGCAGTATTTT. Its protein product is CASSHRGLGTDTQYF.

This clonotype was counted ten times or more. The V gene is TRBV18, the J gene TRBJ1-6, with TRBD1 as a possible D gene (5 bases). With 6 bases removed from V and 6 bases from J, the gap between germline ends came to 21 bases. Germline CDR1 reads KGHSH; CDR2 reads LQKENI. The CDR3 spans 17 residues. The CDR3 nucleotides are TGTGCCAGCTCTCTCTACAGTTCCGGGACGGCTAATTCACCCCTCCACTTT. Its protein product is CASSLYSSGTANSPLHF.

Remarks on this clonotype: One base away lies a much larger clone, so this may be a sequencing read error. The CDR3 ends on some other residue instead of the conserved phenylalanine or tryptophan, so this is likely a read error. The chain employs TRBV9 and TRBJ2-1; tentatively, D is TRBD2 (5 bases). Germline CDR1 is SGDLS and CDR2 is YYNGEE. This CDR3 region has 13 residues. V was shortened by 3 bases and J by 8 bases, with 12 bases between the two germline ends. CDR3 DNA sequence: TGTGCCAGCAGCGCGGGGTATTTGGATGAGCAGTTCTCC. Amino acid sequence: CASSAGYLDEQFS.

In this sample, this clonotype turned up once. The chain links TRBV7-3 to TRBJ2-2; 15 nucleotides align to TRBD2. Germline CDR1 reads SGHTA; CDR2 reads FQGTGA. V lost 5 bases, J lost 1 base, and 5 bases stayed unmatched. The CDR3 has 18 residues. CDR3 DNA sequence: TGTGCCAGCAGCGGACAGGGACTAGCGGGAGGGAACACCGGGGAGCTGTTTTTT. As protein: CASSGQGLAGGNTGELFF.

This clonotype qualifies as medium-sized. The chain has TRBV9 and TRBJ2-1; D is ambiguous. Germline lookup yields CDR1 SGDLS and CDR2 YYNGEE. Trimming removed 0 bases at V and 10 bases at J, with 8 bases between. The CDR3 contains 12 residues. CDR3 sequence (DNA): TGTGCCAGCAGCGTAGATGACCAGGAGCAGTTCTTC. Translating gives CASSVDDQEQFF.

This clonotype was detected only once. The chain links TRBV29-1 to TRBJ2-3; a weak D match, TRBD2 (6 bases). Per the germline V gene, CDR1 is SQVTM and CDR2 is ANQGSEA. This CDR3 has 11 residues. V was shortened by 7 bases and J by 5 bases, with 10 bases between the two germline ends. This CDR3 reads CSGRLGDTQYF. As DNA, the CDR3 is TGCAGCGGCCGACTAGGAGATACGCAGTATTTT.

This clonotype was seen many times. The V and J genes are TRBV5-6 and TRBJ2-2, with 8 positions matching TRBD2. The germline V gene has CDR1 SGHDT and CDR2 YYEEEE. CDR3 length: 18 residues. The V segment lost 4 bases and the J segment 8 bases; nucleotides outside the gene matches: 19. The CDR3 nucleotides read TGTGCCAGCAGCGGCTCGGTGCTTAGCGGGATCGGAACTGGGGAGCTGTTTTTT. The encoded protein is CASSGSVLSGIGTGELFF.

This clonotype was detected many times. Possible read error: a much larger clone is one base away. The chain recombines TRBV20-1 with TRBJ2-7; tentative D call: TRBD2 (6 bases). CDR3 size: 13 residues. CDR1 and CDR2 from the germline V gene are DFQATT and SNEGSKA (reference sequence). CDR3 region: CSARAGAPYAQYF. The CDR3 DNA sequence: TGCAGTGCTAGAGCGGGAGCCCCCTACGCGCAGTACTTC.

This clonotype has at least ten counts. This CDR3 is CASSSRMGLAGTDTQYF. The CDR3 DNA is TGTGCCAGCAGCTCACGCATGGGACTAGCGGGCACAGATACGCAGTATTTT. The chain combines TRBV5-6 with TRBJ2-3; 11 bases are shared with TRBD2. Germline-derived CDR1 and CDR2 are SGHDT and YYEEEE. V lost 3 bases to trimming and J lost 1 base; unmatched junction nucleotides: 7. This CDR3 has 17 residues.

This clonotype was counted many times. V is TRBV11-1 and J is TRBJ2-7, with a weak D call TRBD1 (6 bases). Germline V lookup: CDR1 SGHAT, CDR2 FQDESV (reference sequence). The CDR3 is made up of 14 amino acids. Trimming took 3 bases from V and 7 from J, leaving 16 bases between them. The CDR3 protein is CASSFAGDVREQYF. CDR3 DNA sequence: TGTGCCAGCAGCTTCGCAGGGGATGTACGGGAGCAGTACTTC.

With respect to this clonotype: A read error may account for a junction end that differs from germline. J is TRBJ1-4 and V is TRBV29-1, with D possibly TRBD1 on 5 matching bases. CDR1 and CDR2 (germline): SQVTM, ANQGSEA. This CDR3 comprises 11 residues. The CDR3 loop reads CSETENGKLFF. CDR3 DNA sequence: TGCAGTGAGACAGAAAATGGAAAACTGTTTTTT.

This clonotype was picked up a small number of times. The genes are TRBV29-1 and TRBJ1-2, with 11 bases identical to TRBD1. Trimming took 4 bases from V and 0 from J; bases not matched to a gene: 1. The germline CDR1 and CDR2 sequences are SQVTM and ANQGSEA. The length of the CDR3 is 14 residues. The CDR3 is CSVGTGGSNYGYTF. The DNA of the CDR3 is TGCAGCGTTGGGACAGGGGGCTCTAACTATGGCTACACCTTC.

Many counts were recorded for this clonotype. V gene TRBV7-2 combines with J gene TRBJ1-5; D may be TRBD1 (6 bases). CDR1 and CDR2 from the germline V gene are SGHTA and FQGNSA. The CDR3 consists of 15 residues. The V end lost 5 bases, the J end lost 7 bases, and 18 bases lay between the germline ends. The CDR3 is CASSMTRDIRQPQHF. CDR3 nucleotide sequence: TGTGCCAGCAGCATGACTCGGGACATCAGGCAGCCCCAGCATTTT. Based on the CDR3 plus reference TRBV7-2 and TRBJ1-5, the full variable domain is GAGVSQSPSNKVTEKGKDVELRCDPISGHTALYWYRQSLGQGLEFLIYFQGNSAPDKSGLPSDRFSAERTGGSVSTLTIQRTQQEDSAVYLCASSMTRDIRQPQHFGDGTRLSIL.

V and J are TRBV20-1 and TRBJ2-7, with D possibly being TRBD1 (5 bases). This CDR3 is 14 amino acids long. Trimming left V 6 bases short and J 6 bases short, with 21 bases between. Germline V gene sequence: CDR1 DFQATT, CDR2 SNEGSKA (reference sequence). Written as DNA, the CDR3 is TGCAGTGCACAGGCTAAGTCCTTACCCTCCGAGCAGTACTTC. Translation: CSAQAKSLPSEQYF.

This clonotype was picked up many times. V and J are TRBV20-1 and TRBJ2-5; D unclear. CDR1 is DFQATT, CDR2 SNEGSKA, per germline (reference sequence). CDR3 length: 12 residues. V gave up 3 bases and J gave up 5 bases, with 10 bases separating them. CDR3 in DNA: TGCAGTGCTAGGTCCCACCTCGAGACCCAGTACTTC. As protein: CSARSHLETQYF.

This clonotype was seen repeatedly, ten times or more. The chain recombines TRBV28 with TRBJ2-5, with 8 nucleotides matching TRBD2. This CDR3 region has 15 residues. V gave up 3 bases and J gave up 5 bases; unmatched junction bases: 8. Germline CDR1 and CDR2: MDHEN and SYDVKM. This CDR3 reads CASSFSTSEGETQYF. The CDR3 coding sequence is TGTGCCAGCAGTTTTTCGACTAGCGAGGGCGAGACCCAGTACTTC.

This clonotype was picked up a small number of times. V usage is TRBV5-1 and J usage is TRBJ2-3; D unresolved. The CDR3 runs 15 residues. The germline gives CDR1 SGHRS, CDR2 YFSETQ. The V end lost 0 bases, the J end lost 4 bases, and 12 bases lay between the germline ends. DNA of the CDR3: TGCGCCAGCAGCTTGGCACCAGCCACACCAGATACGCAGTATTTT. It is translated as CASSLAPATPDTQYF.

This clonotype is medium-sized (0.01 to 0.1%). This chain uses TRBV19 with TRBJ1-2; 7 bases fit TRBD1. The germline V gene encodes CDR1 LNHDA and CDR2 SQIVND (reference sequence). The CDR3 totals 15 residues. Unmatched junction bases numbered 8, after V lost 6 bases and J lost 1 base. The CDR3 reads CASRKNRDSNYGYTF. For the CDR3, the DNA is TGTGCCAGTAGGAAAAACCGGGACAGTAACTATGGCTACACCTTC.

As to this clonotype: At one end the junction does not follow the germline gene, possibly because of a read error. The gene calls are TRBV7-9 and TRBJ2-5; the match to TRBD2 covers 8 bases. There are 15 residues in the CDR3. Per germline, CDR1 SEHNR and CDR2 FQNEAQ (reference sequence). The CDR3 nucleotides read TGTGCCAGCAGCTCCCGGGTCAGCGGGAGAGAGGCCCAGCACTTC. Amino acids: CASSSRVSGREAQHF. The entire variable domain, with the rest obtained from reference TRBV7-9 and TRBJ2-5, is as follows: DTGVSQNPRHKITKRGQNVTFRCDPISEHNRLYWYRQTLGQGPEFLTYFQNEAQLEKSRLLSDRFSAERPKGSFSTLEIQRTEQGDSAMYLCASSSRVSGREAQHFGPGTRLLVL.